Presented here are 10 T cell receptor beta chains from one specimen sequenced in a study of T cells expressing NK-cell markers. After re-calling the 5' RACE reads, TCRdb lists one entry per CDR3 protein, DNA absent. The sample holds over 200,000 distinct CDR3 sequences. The sample consisted of blood T cells: a sorted CD56 or NKG2C T cell subset, CD4+ or CD8+ T cells, or bulk PBMC T cells (not recorded which). The receptor source for this set is a man aged 18-30 years in good health.

CDR3 loop: CASSPQVTRSSYNEQFF. The V call is TRBV7-9, the J call TRBJ2-1; the D call from TCRdb, TRBD2, cannot be confirmed without DNA. CDR3 length: 17 amino acids. The germline V gene encodes CDR1 SEHNR and CDR2 FQNEAQ (reference sequence).

The chain carries TRBV12-3 or TRBV12-4 and TRBJ2-6; TCRdb lists TRBD2, though no DNA is available to test this call. The CDR3 length is 16 residues. CDR3 region: CASSLSPFSGANVLTF.

The chain is built from TRBV19 and TRBJ1-2; without DNA, the TCRdb call of TRBD1 cannot be checked. Germline V gives CDR1 LNHDA, CDR2 SQIVND (reference sequence). The CDR3 loop spans 16 amino acids. This CDR3 is CASLPYRDREDYGYTF.

The chain has TRBV27 and TRBJ1-4; TCRdb reports TRBD1, a call that lacks DNA to check it against. From germline, CDR1 is MNHEY and CDR2 SMNVEV (reference sequence). The CDR3 length is 14 residues. The chain's CDR3 is CASSFQGAGERLFF.

The chain joins TRBV18 to TRBJ2-3; the D gene TCRdb calls, TRBD1, cannot be checked with no DNA. The CDR3 loop spans 13 amino acids. CDR1 KGHSH and CDR2 LQKENI come from the germline V gene. This CDR3 reads CASSGRAGDTQYF.

The chain has TRBV10-3 and TRBJ2-4. The CDR3 is 12 amino acids. CDR1 and CDR2 (germline): ENHRY, SYGVKD. CDR3 in amino acids: CAISEPSNIQYF.

The chain joins TRBV5-1 to TRBJ2-1. The CDR3 is 14 residues long. In germline, CDR1 is SGHRS, CDR2 YFSETQ. CDR3 sequence reads: CASSVAGSYNEQFF.

The rearrangement links TRBV7-2 to TRBJ2-7; the TCRdb D gene call, TRBD1, has no DNA to confirm it. Per germline, CDR1 SGHTA and CDR2 FQGNSA. This CDR3 comprises 14 residues. CDR3 amino acids: CASSQGAAPYEQYF.

The chain carries TRBV29-1 and TRBJ1-2; the TCRdb D gene call, TRBD1, has no DNA to confirm it. This CDR3 region has 11 residues. Germline V gene sequence: CDR1 SQVTM, CDR2 ANQGSEA. The CDR3 spells CSAEGGYGYTF.

The CDR3 loop is CASGLVGASNQPQHF. The J gene is TRBJ1-5, the V gene TRBV12-5; TCRdb's D call, TRBD1, is unchecked because there is no DNA. The CDR3 covers 15 residues. The germline gives CDR1 LGHNT, CDR2 FRNRAP.